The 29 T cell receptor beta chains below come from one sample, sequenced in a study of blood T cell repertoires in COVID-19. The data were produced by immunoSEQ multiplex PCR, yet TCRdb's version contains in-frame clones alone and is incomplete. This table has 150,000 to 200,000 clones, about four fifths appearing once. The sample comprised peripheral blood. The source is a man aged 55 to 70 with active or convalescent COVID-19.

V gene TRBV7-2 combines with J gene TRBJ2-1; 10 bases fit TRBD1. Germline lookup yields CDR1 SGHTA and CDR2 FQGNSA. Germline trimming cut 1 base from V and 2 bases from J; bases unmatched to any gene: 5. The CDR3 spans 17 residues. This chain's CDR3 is CASSLVRGQGPYNEQFF. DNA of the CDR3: TGTGCCAGCAGCTTAGTCCGGGGACAGGGGCCCTACAATGAGCAGTTCTTC.

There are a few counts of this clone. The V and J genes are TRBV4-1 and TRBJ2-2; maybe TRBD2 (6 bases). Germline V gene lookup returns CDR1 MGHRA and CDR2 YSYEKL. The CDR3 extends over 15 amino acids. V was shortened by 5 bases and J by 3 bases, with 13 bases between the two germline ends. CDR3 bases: TGCGCCAGCAGCACCCGGACGGGGGACACCGGGGAGCTGTTTTTT. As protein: CASSTRTGDTGELFF.

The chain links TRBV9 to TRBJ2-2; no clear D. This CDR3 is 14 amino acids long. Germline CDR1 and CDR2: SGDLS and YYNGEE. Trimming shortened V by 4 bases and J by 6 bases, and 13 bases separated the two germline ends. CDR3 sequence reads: CASSPPTAPGELFF. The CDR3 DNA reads TGTGCCAGCAGCCCCCCTACCGCCCCCGGGGAGCTGTTTTTT.

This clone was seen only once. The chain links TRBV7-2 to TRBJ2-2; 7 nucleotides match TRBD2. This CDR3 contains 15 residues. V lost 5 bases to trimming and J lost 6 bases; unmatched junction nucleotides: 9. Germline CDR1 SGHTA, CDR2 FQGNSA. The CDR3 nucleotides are TGTGCCAGCAGCGTAATAGGACTAGTCTCCGGGGAGCTGTTTTTT. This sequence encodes CASSVIGLVSGELFF.

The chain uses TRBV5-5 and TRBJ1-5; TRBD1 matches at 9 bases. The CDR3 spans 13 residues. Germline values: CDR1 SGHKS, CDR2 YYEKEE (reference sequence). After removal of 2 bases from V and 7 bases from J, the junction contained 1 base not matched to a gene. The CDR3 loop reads CASSLQGAQPQHF. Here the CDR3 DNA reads TGTGCCAGCAGCTTACAGGGGGCACAGCCCCAGCATTTT.

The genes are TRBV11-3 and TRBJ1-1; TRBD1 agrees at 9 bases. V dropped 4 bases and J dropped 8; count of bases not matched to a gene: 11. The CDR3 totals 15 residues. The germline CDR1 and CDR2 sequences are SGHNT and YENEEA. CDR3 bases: TGTGCCAGCAGCTGCCCAATCTCCGGGACAGGGGAAGCTTTCTTT. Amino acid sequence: CASSCPISGTGEAFF.

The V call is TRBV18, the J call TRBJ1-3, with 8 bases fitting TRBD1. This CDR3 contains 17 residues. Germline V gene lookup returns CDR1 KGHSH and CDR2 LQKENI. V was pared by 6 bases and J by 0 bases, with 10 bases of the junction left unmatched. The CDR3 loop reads CASSRTRQGSSGNTIYF. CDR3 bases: TGTGCCAGCTCGCGTACCAGACAGGGGAGCTCTGGAAACACCATATATTTT. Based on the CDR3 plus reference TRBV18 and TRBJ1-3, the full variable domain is NAGVMQNPRHLVRRRGQEARLRCSPMKGHSHVYWYRQLPEEGLKFMVYLQKENIIDESGMPKERFSAEFPKEGPSILRIQQVVRGDSAAYFCASSRTRQGSSGNTIYFGEGSWLTVV.

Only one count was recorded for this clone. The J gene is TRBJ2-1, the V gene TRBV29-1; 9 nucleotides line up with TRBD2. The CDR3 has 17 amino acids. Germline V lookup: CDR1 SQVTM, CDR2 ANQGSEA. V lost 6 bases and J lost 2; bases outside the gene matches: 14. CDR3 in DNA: TGCAGCGTCCCGACCCAAACGGCGGGAGGGACCTACAATGAGCAGTTCTTC. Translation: CSVPTQTAGGTYNEQFF.

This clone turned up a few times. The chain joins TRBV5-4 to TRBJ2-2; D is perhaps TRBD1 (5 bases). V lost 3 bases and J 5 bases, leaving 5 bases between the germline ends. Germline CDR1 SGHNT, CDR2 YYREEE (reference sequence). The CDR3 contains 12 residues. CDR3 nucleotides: TGTGCCAGCAGCTCAGGGACCGGGGAGCTGTTTTTT. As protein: CASSSGTGELFF.

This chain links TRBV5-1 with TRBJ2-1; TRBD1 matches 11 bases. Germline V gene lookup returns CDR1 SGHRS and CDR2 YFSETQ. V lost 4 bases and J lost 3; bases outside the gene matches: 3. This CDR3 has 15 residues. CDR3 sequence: CASSQGQGGYNEQFF. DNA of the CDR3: TGCGCCAGCAGCCAGGGACAGGGGGGCTACAATGAGCAGTTCTTC.

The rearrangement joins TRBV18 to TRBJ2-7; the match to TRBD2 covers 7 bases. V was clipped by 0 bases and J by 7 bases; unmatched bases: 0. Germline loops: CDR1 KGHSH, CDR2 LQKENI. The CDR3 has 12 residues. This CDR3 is CASSPPGGEQYF. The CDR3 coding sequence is TGTGCCAGCTCACCACCGGGGGGGGAGCAGTACTTC.

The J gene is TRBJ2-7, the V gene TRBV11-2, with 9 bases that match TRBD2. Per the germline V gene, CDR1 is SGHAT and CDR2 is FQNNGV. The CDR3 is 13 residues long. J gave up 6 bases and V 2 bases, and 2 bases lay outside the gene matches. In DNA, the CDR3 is TGTGCCAGCAGCTTACGACTAGCGGTCGAGCAGTACTTC. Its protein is CASSLRLAVEQYF.

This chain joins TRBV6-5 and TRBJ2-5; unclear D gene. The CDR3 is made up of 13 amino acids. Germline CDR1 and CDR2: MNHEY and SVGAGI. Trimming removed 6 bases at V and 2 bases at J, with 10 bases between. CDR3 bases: TGTGCCAGCAGCCTGTCCGGGCAAGAGACCCAGTACTTC. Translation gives CASSLSGQETQYF.

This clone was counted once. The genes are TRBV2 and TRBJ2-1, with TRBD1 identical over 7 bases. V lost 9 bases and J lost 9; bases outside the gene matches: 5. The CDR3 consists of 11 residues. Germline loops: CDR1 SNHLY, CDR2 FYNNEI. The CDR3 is CASDRESEQFF. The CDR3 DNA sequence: TGTGCCAGTGACAGGGAGAGTGAGCAGTTCTTC.

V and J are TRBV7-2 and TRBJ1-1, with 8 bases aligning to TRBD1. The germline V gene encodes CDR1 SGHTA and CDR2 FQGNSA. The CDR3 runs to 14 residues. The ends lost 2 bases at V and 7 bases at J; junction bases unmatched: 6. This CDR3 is CASSLLGGQGEAFF. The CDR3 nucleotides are TGTGCCAGCAGCTTATTGGGTGGACAGGGTGAAGCTTTCTTT.

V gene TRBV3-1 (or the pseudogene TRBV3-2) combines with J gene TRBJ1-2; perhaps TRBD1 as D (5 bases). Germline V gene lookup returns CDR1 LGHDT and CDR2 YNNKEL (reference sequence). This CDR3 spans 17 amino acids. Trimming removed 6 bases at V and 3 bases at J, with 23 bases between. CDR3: CASSPQSIRAFDYGYTF. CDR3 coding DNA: TGTGCCAGCAGTCCACAATCTATCAGGGCTTTCGACTATGGCTACACCTTC.

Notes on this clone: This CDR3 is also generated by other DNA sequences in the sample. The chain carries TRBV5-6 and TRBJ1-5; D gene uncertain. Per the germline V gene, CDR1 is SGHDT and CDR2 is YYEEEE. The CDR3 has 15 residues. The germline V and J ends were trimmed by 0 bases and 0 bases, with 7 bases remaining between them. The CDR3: CASSLGGYSNQPQHF. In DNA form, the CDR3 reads TGTGCCAGCAGCTTGGGCGGGTATAGCAATCAGCCCCAGCATTTT.

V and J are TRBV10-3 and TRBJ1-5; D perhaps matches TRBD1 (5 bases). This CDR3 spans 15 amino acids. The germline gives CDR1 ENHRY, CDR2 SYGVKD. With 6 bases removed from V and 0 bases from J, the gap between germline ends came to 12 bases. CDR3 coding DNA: TGTGCCATCAGCCCTGACAGAAATAGCAATCAGCCCCAGCATTTT. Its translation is CAISPDRNSNQPQHF.

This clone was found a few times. This CDR3 reads CASSSGSVNEKLFF. The CDR3 nucleotides are TGTGCCAGCAGTTCCGGCAGCGTAAATGAAAAACTGTTTTTT. The chain combines TRBV28 with TRBJ1-4; D gene ambiguous. Germline CDR1 reads MDHEN; CDR2 reads SYDVKM. Trimming took 4 bases from V and 5 from J, leaving 11 bases between them. This CDR3 is built from 14 residues.

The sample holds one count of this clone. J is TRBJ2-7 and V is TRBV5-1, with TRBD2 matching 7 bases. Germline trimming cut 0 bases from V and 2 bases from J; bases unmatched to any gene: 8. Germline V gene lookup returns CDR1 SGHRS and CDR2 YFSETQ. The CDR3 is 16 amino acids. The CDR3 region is CASSLVSDGGTYEQYF. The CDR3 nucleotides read TGCGCCAGCAGCTTGGTATCAGACGGGGGGACCTACGAGCAGTACTTC.

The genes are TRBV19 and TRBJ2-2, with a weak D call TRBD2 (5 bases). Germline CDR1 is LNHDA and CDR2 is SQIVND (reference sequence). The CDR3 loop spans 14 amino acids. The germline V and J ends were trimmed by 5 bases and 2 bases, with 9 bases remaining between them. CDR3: CASSLASNTGELFF. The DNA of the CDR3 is TGTGCCAGTAGTTTGGCTAGCAACACCGGGGAGCTGTTTTTT.

CDR3 amino acids: CASRTTGLGNQPQHF. The CDR3 DNA follows: TGTGCCAGCAGAACTACAGGGTTAGGCAATCAGCCCCAGCATTTT. V usage is TRBV7-6 and J usage is TRBJ1-5, with D possibly matching TRBD1 (6 bases). Germline assignment: CDR1 SGHVS and CDR2 FNYEAQ. V lost 6 bases, J lost 2 bases, and 14 bases lay in between. This CDR3 region has 15 residues.

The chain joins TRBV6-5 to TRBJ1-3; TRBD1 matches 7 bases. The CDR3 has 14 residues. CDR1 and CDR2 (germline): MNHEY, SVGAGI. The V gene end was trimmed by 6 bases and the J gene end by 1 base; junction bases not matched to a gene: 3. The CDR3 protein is CASSWTGSGNTIYF. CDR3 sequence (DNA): TGTGCCAGCAGCTGGACAGGATCTGGAAACACCATATATTTT.

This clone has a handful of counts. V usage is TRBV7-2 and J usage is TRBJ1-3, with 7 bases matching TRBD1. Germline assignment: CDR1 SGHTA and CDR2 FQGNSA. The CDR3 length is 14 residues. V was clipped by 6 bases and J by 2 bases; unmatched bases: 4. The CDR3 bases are TGTGCCAGCAGACAAGACAGGGCTGGAAACACCATATATTTT. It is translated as CASRQDRAGNTIYF.

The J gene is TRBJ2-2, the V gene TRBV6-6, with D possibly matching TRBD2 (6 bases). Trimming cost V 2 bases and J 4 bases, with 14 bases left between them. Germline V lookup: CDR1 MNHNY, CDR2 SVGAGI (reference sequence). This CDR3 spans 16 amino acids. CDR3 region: CASSYVGGRGTGELFF. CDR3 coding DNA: TGTGCCAGCAGTTACGTGGGGGGACGTGGCACCGGGGAGCTGTTTTTT.

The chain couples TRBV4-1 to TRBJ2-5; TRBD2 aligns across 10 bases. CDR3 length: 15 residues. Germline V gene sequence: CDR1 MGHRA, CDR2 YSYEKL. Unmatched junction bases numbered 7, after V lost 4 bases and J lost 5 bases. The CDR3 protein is CASSRPGLAIETQYF. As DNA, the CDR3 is TGCGCCAGCAGCCGCCCGGGACTAGCGATCGAGACCCAGTACTTC.

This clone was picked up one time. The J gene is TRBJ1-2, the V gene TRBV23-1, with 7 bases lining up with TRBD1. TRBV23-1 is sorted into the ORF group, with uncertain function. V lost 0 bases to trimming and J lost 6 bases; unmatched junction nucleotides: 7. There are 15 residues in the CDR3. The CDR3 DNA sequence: TGCGCCAGCAGTCAATCCCCCGGGACAGCCCATGGCTACACCTTC. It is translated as CASSQSPGTAHGYTF.

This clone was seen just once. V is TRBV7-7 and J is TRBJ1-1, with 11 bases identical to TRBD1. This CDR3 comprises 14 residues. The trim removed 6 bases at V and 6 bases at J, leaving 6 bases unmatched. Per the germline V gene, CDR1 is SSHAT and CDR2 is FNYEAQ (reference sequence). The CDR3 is CASSLGQGVSEAFF. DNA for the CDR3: TGTGCCAGCAGTTTGGGACAGGGGGTGTCTGAAGCTTTCTTT.

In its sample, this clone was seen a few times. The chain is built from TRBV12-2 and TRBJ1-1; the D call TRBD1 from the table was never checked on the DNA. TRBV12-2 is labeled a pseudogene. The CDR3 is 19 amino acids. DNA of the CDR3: TGTGCAAGTCGCTTAGAATGGGGGCCTTACCCCCTTCGATTGACTGAAGCTTTCTTT. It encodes CASRLEWGPYPLRLTEAFF.